The T cell receptor (beta chain) described here comes from a study of blood T cell repertoires in COVID-19. Overall study: The origin of the acute and convalescent COVID-19 samples was the United States, Italy and Spain. Sample material is recorded as cDNA or gDNA derived from T cells, B-cell-depleted T cells, or PBMCs.

Profiling relied on immunoSEQ multiplex PCR, and the TCRdb table lists in-frame clones only, not all of them. The repertoire holds over 250,000 clones, with approximately 83% as singletons. This clone was found once. Germline V lookup: CDR1 SGDLS, CDR2 YYNGEE. With V trimmed by 0 bases and J by 8 bases, 2 bases remained unmatched. This CDR3 has 15 amino acids. The receptor was derived from a woman aged 45 to 65 who had recovered from COVID-19. This chain links TRBV9 with TRBJ1-6, with 10 bases fitting TRBD1. Sequencing used peripheral blood. The CDR3 sequence: CASSVDGQGDSPLHF. The CDR3 nucleotides read TGTGCCAGCAGCGTAGATGGACAGGGGGATTCACCCCTCCACTTT. The variable domain in full, with the rest retrieved from reference TRBV9 and TRBJ1-6, is DSGVTQTPKHLITATGQRVTLRCSPRSGDLSVYWYQQSLDQGLQFLIQYYNGEERAKGNILERFSAQQFPDLHSELNLSSLELGDSALYFCASSVDGQGDSPLHFGNGTRLTVT.